This T cell receptor beta chain stems from a study of early T cells in non-severe SARS-CoV-2 infection. The overall study: The chains were unpaired, and the sequenced material was bulk RNA from unsorted whole blood. Whole-study results and caveats: The VDJdb matching leaned toward anti-spike CD8 responses and overlooked private and CD4 specificities.

Individual cDNA molecules were tagged with unique molecular identifiers. MiXCR, run by TCRdb on the 5' RACE reads, gives a single entry per CDR3 protein. The sample holds fewer than 65,000 distinct CDR3 sequences, roughly 8.7% seen once. This clonotype was recorded a few times. Antigen unknown. Trimming took 5 bases from V and 3 from J, leaving 14 bases between them. The CDR3 length is 15 residues. The germline V gene has CDR1 SEHNR and CDR2 FQNEAQ (reference sequence). Source: whole blood, taken at baseline. V usage is TRBV7-9 and J usage is TRBJ2-1; TRBD2 might be the D (6 bases). This TCR was recovered from an adult who was a healthcare worker with PCR-confirmed SARS-CoV-2 infection or an uninfected control (not recorded which). Here the CDR3 reads CASSPSGFSYNEQFF. The DNA for the CDR3 is TGTGCCAGCAGCCCCAGCGGGTTTAGCTACAATGAGCAGTTCTTC.